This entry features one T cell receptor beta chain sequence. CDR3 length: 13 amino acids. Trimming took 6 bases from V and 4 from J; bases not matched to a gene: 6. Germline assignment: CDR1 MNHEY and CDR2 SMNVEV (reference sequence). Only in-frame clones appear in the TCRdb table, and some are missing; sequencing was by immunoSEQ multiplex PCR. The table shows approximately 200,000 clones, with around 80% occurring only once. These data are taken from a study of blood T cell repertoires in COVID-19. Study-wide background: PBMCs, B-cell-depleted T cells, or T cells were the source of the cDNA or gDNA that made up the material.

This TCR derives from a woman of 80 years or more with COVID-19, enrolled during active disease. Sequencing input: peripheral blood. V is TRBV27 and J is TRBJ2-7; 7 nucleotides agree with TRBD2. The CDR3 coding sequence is TGTGCCAGCAGCCGGGACTATCGATACGAGCAGTACTTC. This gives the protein CASSRDYRYEQYF.